Listed here are 8 T cell receptor beta chains from one sample, sequenced in a study of T-cell memory formation after mild COVID-19. TCRdb independently ran MiXCR on the 5' RACE reads; one entry per CDR3 protein. The sample lists about 200,000 distinct CDR3 sequences; about 9.2% were seen once. The specimen was PBMCs or a T cell subset sorted from them (not recorded which). Every receptor here comes from a man aged 18 to 35 who had mild COVID-19 (a few samples of this study predate the infection). Cell type and time point are not known.

A few counts support this clonotype. The V call is TRBV5-4, the J call TRBJ1-1; 9 bases agree with TRBD1. CDR1 is SGHNT, CDR2 YYREEE, per germline (reference sequence). V was clipped by 3 bases and J by 5 bases; unmatched bases: 5. The CDR3 extends over 14 amino acids. CDR3 nucleotide sequence: TGTGCCAGCAGCTCCGGGACAGGGTGGACTGAAGCTTTCTTT. Residues: CASSSGTGWTEAFF.

This chain joins TRBV7-9 and TRBJ1-1; D gene uncertain. CDR3 length: 14 residues. The germline gives CDR1 SEHNR, CDR2 FQNEAQ (reference sequence). V was shortened by 7 bases and J by 3 bases, with 15 bases between the two germline ends. This CDR3 is CASTLASPDTEAFF. CDR3 DNA: TGTGCCAGCACGCTGGCGTCGCCCGACACTGAAGCTTTCTTT.

This clonotype was observed many times. The V and J genes are TRBV20-1 and TRBJ2-5; 11 bases agree with TRBD2. Germline lookup yields CDR1 DFQATT and CDR2 SNEGSKA (reference sequence). The CDR3 spans 16 residues. The V gene end was trimmed by 4 bases and the J gene end by 4 bases; junction bases not matched to a gene: 11. The CDR3 sequence is CSAKSFFSGGVETQYF. The CDR3 nucleotides are TGCAGTGCTAAATCCTTTTTTAGCGGGGGGGTAGAGACCCAGTACTTC.

This clonotype has more than one count but fewer than ten. The chain is built from TRBV5-6 and TRBJ2-7, with D tentatively TRBD1 (6 bases). The CDR3 runs to 14 residues. V lost 2 bases and J 4 bases, leaving 13 bases between the germline ends. Germline V gene lookup returns CDR1 SGHDT and CDR2 YYEEEE. The DNA of the CDR3 is TGTGCCAGCAGCTTATTGGGACAAATTTACGAGCAGTACGTC. Its protein is CASSLLGQIYEQYV.

This clonotype has ten or more counts. The CDR3 DNA is TGTGCCAGCAGCCAGGGGGACGCGGAAGAGACCCAGTACTTC. This sequence encodes CASSQGDAEETQYF. This chain links TRBV4-2 with TRBJ2-5; tentatively, D is TRBD1 or TRBD2 (5 bases each). CDR3 length equals 14 residues. V was clipped by 3 bases and J by 3 bases, with 11 bases between them. In germline, CDR1 is LGHNA, CDR2 YNFKEQ.

This clonotype was counted between two and nine times. The rearrangement uses TRBV5-1 and TRBJ2-5; 8 positions match TRBD2. The germline V gene encodes CDR1 SGHRS and CDR2 YFSETQ. The J segment lost 1 base and the V segment lost 7 bases, leaving 3 bases of the junction unmatched. The CDR3 contains 13 residues. The CDR3 nucleotides are TGCGCCAGCTGCGCGGGGGGCCAAGAGACCCAGTACTTC. Protein: CASCAGGQETQYF.

This clonotype was observed at least ten times. This chain links TRBV20-1 with TRBJ2-6; D might be TRBD1 or TRBD2, each matching 5 bases. Germline CDR1 reads DFQATT; CDR2 reads SNEGSKA (reference sequence). V lost 5 bases and J 0 bases, leaving 11 bases between the germline ends. This CDR3 comprises 15 residues. The CDR3 spells CSAGDVSSGANVLTF. The CDR3 nucleotides read TGCAGTGCTGGGGACGTTAGCTCTGGGGCCAACGTCCTGACTTTC.

This clonotype was counted many times. The genes are TRBV20-1 and TRBJ2-1; 9 nucleotides line up with TRBD2. Per the germline V gene, CDR1 is DFQATT and CDR2 is SNEGSKA (reference sequence). V trimming: 3 bases; J trimming: 0 bases; junction bases outside the gene matches: 6. The CDR3 runs 16 residues. CDR3 coding DNA: TGCAGTGCTAGCGTCTTAGCGGGGGCCTCCTACAATGAGCAGTTCTTC. This gives the protein CSASVLAGASYNEQFF.